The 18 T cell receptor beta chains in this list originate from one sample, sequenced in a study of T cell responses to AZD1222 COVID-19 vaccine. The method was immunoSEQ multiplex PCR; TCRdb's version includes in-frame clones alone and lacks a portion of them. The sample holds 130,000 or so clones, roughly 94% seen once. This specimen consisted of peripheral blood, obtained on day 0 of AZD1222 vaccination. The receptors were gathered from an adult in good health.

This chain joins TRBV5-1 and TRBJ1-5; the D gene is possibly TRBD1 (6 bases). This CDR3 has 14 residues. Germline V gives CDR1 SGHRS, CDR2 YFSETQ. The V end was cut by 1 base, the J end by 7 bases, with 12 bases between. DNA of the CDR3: TGCGCCAGCAGCTTGTGGGGGCAGGCCCAGCCCCAGCATTTT. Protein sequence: CASSLWGQAQPQHF.

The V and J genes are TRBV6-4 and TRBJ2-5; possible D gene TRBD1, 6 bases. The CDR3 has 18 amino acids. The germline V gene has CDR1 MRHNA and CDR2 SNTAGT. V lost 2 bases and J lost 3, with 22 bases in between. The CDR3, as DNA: TGTGCCAGCAGTGACACTAACACAGGGACGGTGGGGAAAGAGACCCAGTACTTC. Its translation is CASSDTNTGTVGKETQYF.

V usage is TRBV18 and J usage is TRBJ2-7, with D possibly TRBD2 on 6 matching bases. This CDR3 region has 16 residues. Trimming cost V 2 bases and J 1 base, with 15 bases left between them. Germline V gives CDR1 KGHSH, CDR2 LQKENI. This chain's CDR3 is CASSPFIGGDSYEQYF. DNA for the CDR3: TGTGCCAGCTCACCATTTATCGGGGGAGATTCCTACGAGCAGTACTTC. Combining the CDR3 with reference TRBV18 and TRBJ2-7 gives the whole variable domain NAGVMQNPRHLVRRRGQEARLRCSPMKGHSHVYWYRQLPEEGLKFMVYLQKENIIDESGMPKERFSAEFPKEGPSILRIQQVVRGDSAAYFCASSPFIGGDSYEQYFGPGTRLTVT.

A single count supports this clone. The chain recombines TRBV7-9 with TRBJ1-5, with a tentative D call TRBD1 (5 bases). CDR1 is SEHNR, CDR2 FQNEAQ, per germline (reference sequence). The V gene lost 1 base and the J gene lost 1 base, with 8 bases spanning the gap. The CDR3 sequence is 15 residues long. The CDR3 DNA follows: TGTGCCAGCAGCTTAGTGGGGGGGAGCAATCAGCCCCAGCATTTT. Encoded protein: CASSLVGGSNQPQHF. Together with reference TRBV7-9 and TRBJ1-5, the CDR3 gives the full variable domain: DTGVSQNPRHKITKRGQNVTFRCDPISEHNRLYWYRQTLGQGPEFLTYFQNEAQLEKSRLLSDRFSAERPKGSFSTLEIQRTEQGDSAMYLCASSLVGGSNQPQHFGDGTRLSIL.

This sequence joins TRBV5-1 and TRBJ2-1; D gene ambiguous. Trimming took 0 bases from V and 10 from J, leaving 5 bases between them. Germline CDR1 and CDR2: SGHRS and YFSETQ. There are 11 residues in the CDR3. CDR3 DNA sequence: TGCGCCAGCAGCTTGGGCCACGAGCAGTTCTTC. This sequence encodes CASSLGHEQFF.

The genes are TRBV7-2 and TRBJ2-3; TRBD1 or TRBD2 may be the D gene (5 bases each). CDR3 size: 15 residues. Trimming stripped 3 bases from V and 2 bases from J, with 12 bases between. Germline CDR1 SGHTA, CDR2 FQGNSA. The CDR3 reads CASSFRTGTTDTQYF. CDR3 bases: TGTGCCAGCAGCTTTCGGACGGGGACCACAGATACGCAGTATTTT.

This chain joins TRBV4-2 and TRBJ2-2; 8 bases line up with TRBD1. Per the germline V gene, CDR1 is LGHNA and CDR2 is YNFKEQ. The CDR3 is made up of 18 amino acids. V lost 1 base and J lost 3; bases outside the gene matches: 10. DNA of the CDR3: TGTGCCAGCAGCCAAGGAGCCGCCGGGACAGGAGACACCGGGGAGCTGTTTTTT. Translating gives CASSQGAAGTGDTGELFF.

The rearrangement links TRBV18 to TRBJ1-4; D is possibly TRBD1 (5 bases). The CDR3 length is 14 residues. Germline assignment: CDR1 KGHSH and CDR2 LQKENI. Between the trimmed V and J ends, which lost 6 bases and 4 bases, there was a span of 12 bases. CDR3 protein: CASSRGRFNEKLFF. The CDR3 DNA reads TGTGCCAGCTCTCGGGGGAGGTTTAATGAAAAACTGTTTTTT.

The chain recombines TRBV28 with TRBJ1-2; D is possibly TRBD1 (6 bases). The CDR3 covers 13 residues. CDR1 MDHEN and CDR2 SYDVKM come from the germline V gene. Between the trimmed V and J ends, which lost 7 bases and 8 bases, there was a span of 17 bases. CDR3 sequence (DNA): TGTGCCAGCACCGTAGGACAGTCTCAAGGCTACACCTTC. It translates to CASTVGQSQGYTF.

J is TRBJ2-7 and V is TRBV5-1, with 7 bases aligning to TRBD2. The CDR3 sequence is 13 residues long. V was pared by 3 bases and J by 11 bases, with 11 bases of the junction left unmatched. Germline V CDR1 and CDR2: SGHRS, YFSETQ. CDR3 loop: CASSSIMGGIEYF. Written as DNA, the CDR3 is TGCGCCAGCAGCTCGATAATGGGGGGGATTGAGTACTTC.

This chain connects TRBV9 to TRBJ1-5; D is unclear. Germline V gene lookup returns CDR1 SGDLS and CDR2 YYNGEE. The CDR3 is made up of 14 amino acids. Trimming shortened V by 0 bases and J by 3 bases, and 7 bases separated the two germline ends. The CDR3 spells CASSVEPYNQPQHF. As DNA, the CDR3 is TGTGCCAGCAGCGTAGAACCGTACAATCAGCCCCAGCATTTT.

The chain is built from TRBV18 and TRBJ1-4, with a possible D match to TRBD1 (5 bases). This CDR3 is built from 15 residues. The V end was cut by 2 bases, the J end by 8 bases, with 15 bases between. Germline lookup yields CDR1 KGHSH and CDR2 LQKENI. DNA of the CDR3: TGTGCCAGCTCACCAGGGGGAGCCTCCCCCGAAAAACTGTTTTTT. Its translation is CASSPGGASPEKLFF.

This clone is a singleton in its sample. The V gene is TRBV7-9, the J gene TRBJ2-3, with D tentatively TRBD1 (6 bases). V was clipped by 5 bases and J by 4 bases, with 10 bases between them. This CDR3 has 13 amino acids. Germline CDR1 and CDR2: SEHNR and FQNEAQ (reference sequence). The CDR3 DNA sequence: TGTGCCAGCAGCCCACAGGGCTCAGATACGCAGTATTTT. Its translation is CASSPQGSDTQYF.

The CDR3 region has the DNA TGTGCCAGCAGCCTTGGGGGGAACTCCTACGAGCAGTACTTC. Amino acids: CASSLGGNSYEQYF. This chain joins TRBV7-2 and TRBJ2-7; a weak D match, TRBD2 (6 bases). CDR3 length: 14 residues. Germline V gene sequence: CDR1 SGHTA, CDR2 FQGNSA. The ends were cut back, 5 bases at V and 0 bases at J, with 11 bases in the middle.

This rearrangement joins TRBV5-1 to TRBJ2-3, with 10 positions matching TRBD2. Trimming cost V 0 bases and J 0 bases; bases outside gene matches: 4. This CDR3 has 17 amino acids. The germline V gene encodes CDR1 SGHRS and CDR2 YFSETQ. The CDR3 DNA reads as TGCGCCAGCAGCTTGGCGCTAGCGGGGGTGAGCACAGATACGCAGTATTTT. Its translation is CASSLALAGVSTDTQYF.

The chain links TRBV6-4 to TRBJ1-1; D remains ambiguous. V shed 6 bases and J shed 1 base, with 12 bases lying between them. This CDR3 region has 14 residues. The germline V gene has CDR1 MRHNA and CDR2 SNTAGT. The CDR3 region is CASSPNPGNTEAFF. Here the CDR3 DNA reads TGTGCCAGCAGCCCTAACCCAGGGAACACTGAAGCTTTCTTT.

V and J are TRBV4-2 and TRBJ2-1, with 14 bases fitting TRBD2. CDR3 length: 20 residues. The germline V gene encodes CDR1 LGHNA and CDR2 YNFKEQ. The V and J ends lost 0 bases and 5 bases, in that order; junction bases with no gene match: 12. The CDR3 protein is CASSQDLGGTSGGPNNEQFF. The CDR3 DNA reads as TGTGCCAGCAGCCAAGATTTAGGAGGGACTAGCGGGGGCCCTAACAATGAGCAGTTCTTC.

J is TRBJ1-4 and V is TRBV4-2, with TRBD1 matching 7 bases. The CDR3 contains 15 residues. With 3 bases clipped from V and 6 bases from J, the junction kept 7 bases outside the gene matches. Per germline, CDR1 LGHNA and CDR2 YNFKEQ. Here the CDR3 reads CASSQGDSGYEKLFF. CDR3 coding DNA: TGTGCCAGCAGCCAGGGGGACAGTGGTTATGAAAAACTGTTTTTT.